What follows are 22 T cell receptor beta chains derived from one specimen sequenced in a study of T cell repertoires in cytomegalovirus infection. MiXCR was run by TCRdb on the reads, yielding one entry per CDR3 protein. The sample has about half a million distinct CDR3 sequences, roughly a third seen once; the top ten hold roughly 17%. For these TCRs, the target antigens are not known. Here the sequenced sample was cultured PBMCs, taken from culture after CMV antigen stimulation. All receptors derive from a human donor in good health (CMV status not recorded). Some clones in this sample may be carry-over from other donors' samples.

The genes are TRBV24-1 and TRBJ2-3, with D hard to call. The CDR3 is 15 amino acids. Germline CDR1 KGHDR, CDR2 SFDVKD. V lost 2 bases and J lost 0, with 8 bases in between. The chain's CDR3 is CATSDSRPSTDTQYF. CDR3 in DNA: TGTGCCACCAGTGATTCAAGACCCAGCACAGATACGCAGTATTTT.

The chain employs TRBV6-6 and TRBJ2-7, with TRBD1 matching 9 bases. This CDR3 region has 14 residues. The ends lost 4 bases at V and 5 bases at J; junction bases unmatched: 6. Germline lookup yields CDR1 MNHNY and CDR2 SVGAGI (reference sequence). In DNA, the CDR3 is TGTGCCAGCAGTTCGGGACAGGGAAGGGACGAGCAGTACTTC. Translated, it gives CASSSGQGRDEQYF.

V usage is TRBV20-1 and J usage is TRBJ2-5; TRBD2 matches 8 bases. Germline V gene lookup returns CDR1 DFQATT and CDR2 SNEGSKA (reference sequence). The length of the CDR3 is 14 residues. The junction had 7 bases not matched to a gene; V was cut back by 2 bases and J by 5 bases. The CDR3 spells CSARLAGGRETQYF. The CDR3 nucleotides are TGCAGTGCTAGACTCGCGGGGGGCCGGGAGACCCAGTACTTC.

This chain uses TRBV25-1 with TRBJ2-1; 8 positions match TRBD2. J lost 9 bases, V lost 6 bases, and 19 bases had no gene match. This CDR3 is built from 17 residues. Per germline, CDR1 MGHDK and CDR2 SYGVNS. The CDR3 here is CASRGRAGGLGVPEQFF. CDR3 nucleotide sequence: TGTGCCAGCAGAGGGAGGGCGGGGGGACTAGGGGTTCCTGAGCAGTTCTTC. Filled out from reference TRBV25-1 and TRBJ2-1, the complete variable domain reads EADIYQTPRYLVIGTGKKITLECSQTMGHDKMYWYQQDPGMELHLIHYSYGVNSTEKGDLSSESTVSRIRTEHFPLTLESARPSHTSQYLCASRGRAGGLGVPEQFFGPGTRLTVL.

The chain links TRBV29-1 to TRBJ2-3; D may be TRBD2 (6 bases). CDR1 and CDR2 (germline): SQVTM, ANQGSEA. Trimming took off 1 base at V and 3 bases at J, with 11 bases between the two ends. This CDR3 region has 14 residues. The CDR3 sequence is CSVEGEAATDTQYF. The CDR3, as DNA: TGCAGCGTTGAAGGGGAGGCGGCTACAGATACGCAGTATTTT.

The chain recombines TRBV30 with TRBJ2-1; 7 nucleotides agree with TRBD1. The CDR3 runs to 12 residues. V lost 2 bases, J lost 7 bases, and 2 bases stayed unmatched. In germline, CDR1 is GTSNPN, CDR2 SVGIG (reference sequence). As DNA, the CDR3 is TGTGCCTGGAGTTCACAGGGGAATGAGCAGTTCTTC. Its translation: CAWSSQGNEQFF.

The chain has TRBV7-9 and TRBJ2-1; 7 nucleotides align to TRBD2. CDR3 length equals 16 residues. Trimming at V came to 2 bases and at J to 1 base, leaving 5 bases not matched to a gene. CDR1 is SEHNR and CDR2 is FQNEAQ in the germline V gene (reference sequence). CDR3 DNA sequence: TGTGCCAGCAGCTTATGGGGCGGGAGTTCCTACAATGAGCAGTTCTTC. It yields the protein CASSLWGGSSYNEQFF.

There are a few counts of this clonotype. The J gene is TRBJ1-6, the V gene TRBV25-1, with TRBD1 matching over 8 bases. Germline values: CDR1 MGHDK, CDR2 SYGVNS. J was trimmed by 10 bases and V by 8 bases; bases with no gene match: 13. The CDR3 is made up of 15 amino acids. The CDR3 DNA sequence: TGTGCCAGCTCGGGATTGACAGGGGTGCAATCACCCCTCCACTTT. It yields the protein CASSGLTGVQSPLHF.

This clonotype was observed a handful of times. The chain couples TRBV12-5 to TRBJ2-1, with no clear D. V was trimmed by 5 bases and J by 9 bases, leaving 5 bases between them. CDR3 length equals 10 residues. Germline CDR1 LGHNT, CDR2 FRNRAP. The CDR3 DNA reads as TGTGCTAGTGGTACGCCTGAGCAGTTCTTC. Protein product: CASGTPEQFF.

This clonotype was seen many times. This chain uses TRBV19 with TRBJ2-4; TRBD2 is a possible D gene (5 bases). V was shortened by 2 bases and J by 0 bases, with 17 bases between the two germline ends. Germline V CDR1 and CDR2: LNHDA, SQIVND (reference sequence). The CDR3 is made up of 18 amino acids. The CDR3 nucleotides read TGTGCCAGTAGTATAAGTTCCCAGCGGAGATTAGCCAAAAACATTCAGTACTTC. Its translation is CASSISSQRRLAKNIQYF.

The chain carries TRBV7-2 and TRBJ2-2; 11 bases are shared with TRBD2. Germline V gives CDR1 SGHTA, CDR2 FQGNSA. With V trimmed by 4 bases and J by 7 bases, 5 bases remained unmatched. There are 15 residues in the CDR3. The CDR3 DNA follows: TGTACCAGCAGCTCGGAACTAGCGGGAGTCGGGGAGCTGTTTTTT. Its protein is CTSSSELAGVGELFF.

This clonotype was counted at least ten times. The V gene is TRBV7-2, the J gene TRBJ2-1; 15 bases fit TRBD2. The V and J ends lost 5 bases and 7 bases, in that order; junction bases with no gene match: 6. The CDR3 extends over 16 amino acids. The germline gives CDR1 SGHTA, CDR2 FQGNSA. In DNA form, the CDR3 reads TGTGCCAGCAGCCACGGGACTAGCGGGAGGAGGAATGAGCAGTTCTTC. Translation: CASSHGTSGRRNEQFF.

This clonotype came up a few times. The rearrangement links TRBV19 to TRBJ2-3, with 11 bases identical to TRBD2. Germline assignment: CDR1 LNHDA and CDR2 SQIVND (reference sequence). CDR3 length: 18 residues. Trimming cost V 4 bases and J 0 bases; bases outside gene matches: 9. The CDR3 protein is CASSTLGLAVRSTDTQYF. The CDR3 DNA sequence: TGTGCCAGTAGTACCTTGGGACTAGCGGTGAGGAGCACAGATACGCAGTATTTT.

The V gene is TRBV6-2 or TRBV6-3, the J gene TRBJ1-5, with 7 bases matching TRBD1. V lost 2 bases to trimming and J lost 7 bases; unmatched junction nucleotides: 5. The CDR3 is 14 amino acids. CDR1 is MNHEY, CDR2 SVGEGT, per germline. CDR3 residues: CASSYEQGNQPQHF. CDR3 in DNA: TGTGCCAGCAGTTACGAACAGGGGAACCAGCCCCAGCATTTT.

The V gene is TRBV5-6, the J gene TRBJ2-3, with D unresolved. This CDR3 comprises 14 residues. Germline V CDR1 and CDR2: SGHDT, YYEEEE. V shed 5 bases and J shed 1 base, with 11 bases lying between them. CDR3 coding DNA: TGTGCCAGCAGGGGTGGAGAGGGCACAGATACGCAGTATTTT. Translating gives CASRGGEGTDTQYF. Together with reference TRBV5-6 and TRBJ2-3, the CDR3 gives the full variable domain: DAGVTQSPTHLIKTRGQQVTLRCSPKSGHDTVSWYQQALGQGPQFIFQYYEEEERQRGNFPDRFSGHQFPNYSSELNVNALLLGDSALYLCASRGGEGTDTQYFGPGTRLTVL.

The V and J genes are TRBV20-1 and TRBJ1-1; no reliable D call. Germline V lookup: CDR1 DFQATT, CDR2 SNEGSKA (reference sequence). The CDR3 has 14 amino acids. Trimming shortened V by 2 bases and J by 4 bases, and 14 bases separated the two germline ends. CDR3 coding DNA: TGCAGTGCTAGATCCCGGGCGGCGGGCACTGAAGCTTTCTTT. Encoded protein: CSARSRAAGTEAFF.

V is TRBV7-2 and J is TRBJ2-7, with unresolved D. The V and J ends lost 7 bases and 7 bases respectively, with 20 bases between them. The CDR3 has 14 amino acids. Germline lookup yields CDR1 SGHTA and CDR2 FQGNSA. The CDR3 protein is CASTRRTHPKEQYF. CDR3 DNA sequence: TGTGCCAGCACCCGTCGGACCCACCCCAAAGAGCAGTACTTC.

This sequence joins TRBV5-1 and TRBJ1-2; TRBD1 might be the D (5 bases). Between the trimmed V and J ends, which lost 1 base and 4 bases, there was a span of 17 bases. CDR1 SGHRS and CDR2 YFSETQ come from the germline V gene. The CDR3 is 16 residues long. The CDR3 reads CASSLLPQGTVYGYTF. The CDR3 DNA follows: TGCGCCAGCAGCTTGCTACCCCAGGGAACCGTCTATGGCTACACCTTC.

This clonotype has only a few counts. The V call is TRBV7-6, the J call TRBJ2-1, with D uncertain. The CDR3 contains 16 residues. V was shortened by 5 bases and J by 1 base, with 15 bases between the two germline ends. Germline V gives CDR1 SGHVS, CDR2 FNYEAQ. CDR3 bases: TGTGCCAGCAGCCCCTCCGTGAGTAGTTCCTACAATGAGCAGTTCTTC. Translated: CASSPSVSSSYNEQFF.

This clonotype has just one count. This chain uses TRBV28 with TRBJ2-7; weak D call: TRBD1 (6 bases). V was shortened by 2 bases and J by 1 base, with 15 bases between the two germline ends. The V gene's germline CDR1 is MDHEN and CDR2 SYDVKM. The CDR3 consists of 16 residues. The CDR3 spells CASSLRSGRGSYEQYF. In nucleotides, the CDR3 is TGTGCCAGCAGTTTAAGGTCGGGCAGGGGATCCTACGAGCAGTACTTC.

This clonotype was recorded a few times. CDR3 in DNA: TGTGCCAGCAGCCCTGTCAGGGGAATTGCTGGGGCCAACGTCCTGACTTTC. Protein: CASSPVRGIAGANVLTF. V and J are TRBV11-2 and TRBJ2-6, with D possibly being TRBD1 (6 bases). V was clipped by 5 bases and J by 2 bases, with 16 bases between them. CDR3 length: 17 amino acids. Looked up from germline, CDR1 is SGHAT and CDR2 is FQNNGV.

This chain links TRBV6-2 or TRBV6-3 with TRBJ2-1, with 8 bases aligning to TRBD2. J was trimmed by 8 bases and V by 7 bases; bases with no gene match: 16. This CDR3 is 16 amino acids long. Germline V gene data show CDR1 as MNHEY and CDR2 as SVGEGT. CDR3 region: CASIATAGGRRYEQFF. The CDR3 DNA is TGTGCCAGCATAGCGACGGCCGGCGGGAGGAGGTATGAGCAGTTCTTC.